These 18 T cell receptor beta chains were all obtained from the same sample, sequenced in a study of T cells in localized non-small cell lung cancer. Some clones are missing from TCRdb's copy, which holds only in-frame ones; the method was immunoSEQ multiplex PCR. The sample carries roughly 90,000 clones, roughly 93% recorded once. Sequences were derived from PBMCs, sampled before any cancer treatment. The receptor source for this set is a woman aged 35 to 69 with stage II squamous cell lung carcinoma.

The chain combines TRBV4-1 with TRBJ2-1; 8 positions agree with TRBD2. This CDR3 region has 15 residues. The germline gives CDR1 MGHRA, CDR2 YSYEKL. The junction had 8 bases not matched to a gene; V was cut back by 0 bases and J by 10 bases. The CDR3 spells CASSQEAGASGEQFF. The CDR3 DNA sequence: TGCGCCAGCAGCCAAGAAGCGGGAGCTTCGGGGGAGCAGTTCTTC.

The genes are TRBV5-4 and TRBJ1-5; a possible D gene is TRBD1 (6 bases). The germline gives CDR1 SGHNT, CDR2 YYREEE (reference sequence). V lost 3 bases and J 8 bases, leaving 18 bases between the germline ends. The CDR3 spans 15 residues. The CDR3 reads CASSSSPGTREPQHF. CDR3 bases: TGTGCCAGCAGCTCGAGTCCCGGGACAAGGGAGCCCCAGCATTTT.

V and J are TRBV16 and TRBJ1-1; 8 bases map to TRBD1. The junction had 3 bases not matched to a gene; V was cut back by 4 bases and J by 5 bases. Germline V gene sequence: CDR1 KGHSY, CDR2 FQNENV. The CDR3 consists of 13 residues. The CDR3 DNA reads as TGTGCCAGCAGCCTGGGACAGGCTACTGAAGCTTTCTTT. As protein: CASSLGQATEAFF.

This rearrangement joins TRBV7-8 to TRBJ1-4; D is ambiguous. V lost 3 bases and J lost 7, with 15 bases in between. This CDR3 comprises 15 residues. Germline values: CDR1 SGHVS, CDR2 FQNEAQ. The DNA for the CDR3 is TGTGCCAGCAGCTTTTCAACCTCCGAGGGTGAAAAACTGTTTTTT. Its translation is CASSFSTSEGEKLFF.

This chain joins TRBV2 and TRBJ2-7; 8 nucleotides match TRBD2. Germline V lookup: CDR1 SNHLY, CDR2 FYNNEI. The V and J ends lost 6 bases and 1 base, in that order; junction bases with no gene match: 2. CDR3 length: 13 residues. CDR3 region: CASSTSGSYEQYF. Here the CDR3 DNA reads TGTGCCAGCAGCACTAGCGGATCCTACGAGCAGTACTTC.

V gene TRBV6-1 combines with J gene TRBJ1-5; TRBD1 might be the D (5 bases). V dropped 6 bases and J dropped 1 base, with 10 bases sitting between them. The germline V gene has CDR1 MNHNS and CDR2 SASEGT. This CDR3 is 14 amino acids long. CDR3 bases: TGTGCCAGCAGGGGGGACCGGAGCAATCAGCCCCAGCATTTT. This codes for CASRGDRSNQPQHF.

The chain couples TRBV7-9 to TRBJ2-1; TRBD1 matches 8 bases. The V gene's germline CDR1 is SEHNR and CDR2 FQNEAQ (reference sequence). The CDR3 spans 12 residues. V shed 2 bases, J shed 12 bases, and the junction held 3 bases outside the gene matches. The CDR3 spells CASSLTGTGQFF. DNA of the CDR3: TGTGCCAGCAGCTTAACCGGGACAGGGCAGTTCTTC.

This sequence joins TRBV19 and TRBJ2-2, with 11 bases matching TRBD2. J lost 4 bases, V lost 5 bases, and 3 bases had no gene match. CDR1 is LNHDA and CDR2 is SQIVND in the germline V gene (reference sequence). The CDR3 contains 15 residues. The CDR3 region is CASSLAGGFTGELFF. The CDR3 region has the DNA TGTGCCAGTAGTTTAGCGGGAGGGTTCACCGGGGAGCTGTTTTTT.

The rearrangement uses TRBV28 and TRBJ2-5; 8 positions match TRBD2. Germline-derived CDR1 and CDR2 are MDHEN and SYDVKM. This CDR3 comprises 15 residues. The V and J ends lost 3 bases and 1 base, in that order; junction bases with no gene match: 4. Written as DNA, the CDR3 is TGTGCCAGCAGTTTCCTAAGCGGGAGCCAAGAGACCCAGTACTTC. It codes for CASSFLSGSQETQYF.

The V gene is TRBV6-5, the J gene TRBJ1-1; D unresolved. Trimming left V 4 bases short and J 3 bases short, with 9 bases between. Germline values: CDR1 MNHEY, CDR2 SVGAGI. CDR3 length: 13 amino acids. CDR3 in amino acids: CASSSGPHTEAFF. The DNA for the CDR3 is TGTGCCAGCAGTTCCGGACCGCACACTGAAGCTTTCTTT.

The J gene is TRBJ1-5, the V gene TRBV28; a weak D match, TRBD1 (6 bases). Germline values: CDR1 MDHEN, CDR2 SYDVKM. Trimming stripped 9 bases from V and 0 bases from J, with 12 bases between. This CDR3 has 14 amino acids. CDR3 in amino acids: CASTGTLSNQPQHF. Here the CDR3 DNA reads TGTGCCAGTACCGGGACACTTAGCAATCAGCCCCAGCATTTT.

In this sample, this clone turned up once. This CDR3 is CASSESPLYEQYF. CDR3 coding DNA: TGTGCCAGCAGTGAATCCCCCCTCTACGAGCAGTACTTC. V and J are TRBV6-1 and TRBJ2-7; D not certain. CDR3 length: 13 residues. Trimming cost V 2 bases and J 3 bases, with 8 bases left between them. From germline, CDR1 is MNHNS and CDR2 SASEGT.

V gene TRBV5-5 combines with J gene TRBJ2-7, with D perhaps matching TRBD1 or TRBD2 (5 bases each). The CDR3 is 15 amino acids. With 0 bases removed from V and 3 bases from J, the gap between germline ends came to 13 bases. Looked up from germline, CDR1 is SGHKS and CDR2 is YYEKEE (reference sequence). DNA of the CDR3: TGTGCCAGCAGCTTGGAGCAGGGACCCCTCTACGAGCAGTACTTC. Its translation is CASSLEQGPLYEQYF.

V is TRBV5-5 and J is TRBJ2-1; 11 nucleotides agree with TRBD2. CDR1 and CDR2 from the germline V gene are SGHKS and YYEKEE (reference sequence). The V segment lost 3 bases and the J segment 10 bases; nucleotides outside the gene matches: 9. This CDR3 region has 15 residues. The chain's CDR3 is CASSSVVAGGTEQFF. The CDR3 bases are TGTGCCAGCAGCTCGGTAGTAGCGGGAGGGACCGAGCAGTTCTTC.

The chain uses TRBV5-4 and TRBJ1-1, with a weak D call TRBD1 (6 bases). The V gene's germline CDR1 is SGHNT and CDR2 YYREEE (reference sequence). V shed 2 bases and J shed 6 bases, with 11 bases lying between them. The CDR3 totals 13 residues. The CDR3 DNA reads TGTGCCAGCAGCTTAAACAGGGTCTCTGAAGCTTTCTTT. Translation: CASSLNRVSEAFF.

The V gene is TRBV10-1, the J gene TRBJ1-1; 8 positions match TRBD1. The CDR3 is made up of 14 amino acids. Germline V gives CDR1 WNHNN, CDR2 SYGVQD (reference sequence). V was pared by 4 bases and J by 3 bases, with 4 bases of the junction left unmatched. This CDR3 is CASSGTGRHTEAFF. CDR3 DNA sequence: TGCGCCAGCAGTGGGACAGGGAGGCACACTGAAGCTTTCTTT.

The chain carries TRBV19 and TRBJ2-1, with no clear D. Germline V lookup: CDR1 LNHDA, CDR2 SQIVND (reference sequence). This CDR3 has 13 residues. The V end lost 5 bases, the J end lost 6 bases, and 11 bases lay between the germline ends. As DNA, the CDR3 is TGTGCCAGTAGTTCGGGTCTGGGCAATGAGCAGTTCTTC. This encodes CASSSGLGNEQFF.

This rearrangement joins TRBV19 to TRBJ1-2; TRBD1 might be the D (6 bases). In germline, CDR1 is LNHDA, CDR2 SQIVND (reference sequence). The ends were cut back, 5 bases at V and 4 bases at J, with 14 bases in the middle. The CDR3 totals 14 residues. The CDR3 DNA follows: TGTGCCAGTAGTCTATTCGAGACAGGCTATGGCTACACCTTC. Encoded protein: CASSLFETGYGYTF. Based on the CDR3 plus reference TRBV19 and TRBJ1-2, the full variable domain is DGGITQSPKYLFRKEGQNVTLSCEQNLNHDAMYWYRQDPGQGLRLIYYSQIVNDFQKGDIAEGYSVSREKKESFPLTVTSAQKNPTAFYLCASSLFETGYGYTFGSGTRLTVV.